These 13 T cell receptor beta chains share one sample of origin, sequenced in a study of T cells in Graves' hyperthyroidism and ophthalmopathy (dated 2019 in TCRdb). Library generation was performed with multiplex PCR. The sequencer listed for this sample is Illumina HiSeq 2000. The TCR beta CDR3 regions were amplified from RNA transcripts. The TCR CDR3 was subjected to a first round of RT-PCR using the HTBI primer set and the Qiagen OneStep RT-PCR kit. TCRdb redid the processing of the public reads, applying fastp at Q25 and MiXCR, and retained in-frame beta chains. Entries are consolidated by CDR3 protein sequence, retaining the most common genes and DNA. Counted in this sample were approximately 690,000 distinct CDR3 sequences; roughly 15% of them appeared once. The top ten clonotypes cover under 15% of the sample. Sequenced material: blood. These receptor sequences come from a woman aged 45-65 years with Graves' ophthalmopathy.

This chain uses TRBV9 with TRBJ2-1, with 13 bases fitting TRBD2. The CDR3 consists of 15 residues. In germline, CDR1 is SGDLS, CDR2 YYNGEE. The trim removed 3 bases at V and 10 bases at J, leaving 7 bases unmatched. The CDR3, as DNA: TGTGCCAGCAGCGCACGGGGACTAGCGGGACCCGAGCAGTTCTTC. Translating gives CASSARGLAGPEQFF.

As concerns this clonotype: A clone one base away is much larger, so this may be a read error. CDR3 protein: CAGRAATGGVEAFF. Written as DNA, the CDR3 is TGTGCCGGCAGGGCAGCTACAGGGGGCGTTGAAGCTTTCTTT. This chain joins TRBV2 and TRBJ1-1; 9 bases are a match to TRBD1. Germline assignment: CDR1 SNHLY and CDR2 FYNNEI. This CDR3 contains 14 residues.

V usage is TRBV27 and J usage is TRBJ2-2; tentatively, D is TRBD2 (5 bases). Looked up from germline, CDR1 is MNHEY and CDR2 is SMNVEV (reference sequence). The CDR3 has 15 residues. V was shortened by 3 bases and J by 2 bases, with 10 bases between the two germline ends. The CDR3 protein is CASSLRTSNTGELFF. CDR3 nucleotides: TGTGCCAGCAGTTTGAGGACTTCCAACACCGGGGAGCTGTTTTTT.

The chain carries TRBV14 and TRBJ1-6; D is unclear. Per germline, CDR1 SGHDN and CDR2 FVKESK. The CDR3 totals 13 residues. V shed 3 bases and J shed 2 bases, with 2 bases lying between them. CDR3: CASSHTYNSPLHF. The CDR3 DNA is TGTGCCAGCAGCCATACCTATAATTCACCCCTCCACTTT.

This clonotype was seen more than once but under ten times. The gene calls are TRBV7-9 and TRBJ2-7; D is unclear. This CDR3 comprises 12 residues. The V end was cut by 5 bases, the J end by 6 bases, with 11 bases between. Germline CDR1 is SEHNR and CDR2 is FQNEAQ (reference sequence). The CDR3 protein is CASSPVTGEQYF. The CDR3 nucleotides are TGTGCCAGCAGCCCCGTGACGGGCGAGCAGTACTTC.

This clonotype was seen many times. The genes are TRBV2 and TRBJ1-2; 7 bases are shared with TRBD1. Per germline, CDR1 SNHLY and CDR2 FYNNEI. The CDR3 is made up of 16 amino acids. V was pared by 10 bases and J by 6 bases, with 20 bases of the junction left unmatched. CDR3 nucleotide sequence: TGTGCCATCACAACCTTACAGGGGATCAATCCCCATGGCTACACCTTC. Amino acid sequence: CAITTLQGINPHGYTF.

Many counts were recorded for this clonotype. This chain uses TRBV29-1 with TRBJ2-7; no reliable D call. In germline, CDR1 is SQVTM, CDR2 ANQGSEA. Trimming stripped 0 bases from V and 2 bases from J, with 5 bases between. The CDR3 runs 12 residues. CDR3 sequence (DNA): TGCAGCGTTGAAGACAGTACCTACGAGCAGTACTTC. This gives the protein CSVEDSTYEQYF.

The CDR3 sequence: CASSIGQSYGYTF. CDR3 DNA sequence: TGTGCCAGTAGTATCGGGCAGAGCTATGGCTACACCTTC. The V and J genes are TRBV19 and TRBJ1-2; D uncertain. The germline V and J ends were trimmed by 3 bases and 4 bases, with 9 bases remaining between them. The CDR3 consists of 13 residues. CDR1 is LNHDA and CDR2 is SQIVND in the germline V gene (reference sequence).

The rearrangement links TRBV7-3 to TRBJ2-2; weak D call: TRBD1 (5 bases). The CDR3 consists of 14 residues. Deletions cut 6 bases from V and 4 bases from J, with 12 bases between. Per germline, CDR1 SGHTA and CDR2 FQGTGA. Written as DNA, the CDR3 is TGTGCCAGCAGTTTTACAGGTGGCACCGGGGAGCTGTTTTTT. It yields the protein CASSFTGGTGELFF.

The chain has TRBV5-8 and TRBJ1-5, with a weak D call TRBD1 (5 bases). The V gene's germline CDR1 is SGHTS and CDR2 YDEGEE. Between the trimmed V and J ends, which lost 4 bases and 6 bases, there was a span of 17 bases. This CDR3 region has 15 residues. The CDR3 loop reads CASSPTGTWGQPQHF. The CDR3 bases are TGTGCCAGCAGCCCGACCGGGACCTGGGGTCAGCCCCAGCATTTT.

Many counts were recorded for this clonotype. CDR3 sequence (DNA): TGTGCCAGCAGCGGCCTAGGACAGTCCGCTAGCGGGGCACTCCAAGAGACCCAGTACTTC. Translation: CASSGLGQSASGALQETQYF. The gene calls are TRBV11-2 and TRBJ2-5; TRBD2 matches at 9 bases. Trimming took 5 bases from V and 1 from J; bases not matched to a gene: 20. CDR1 SGHAT and CDR2 FQNNGV come from the germline V gene. The CDR3 spans 20 residues.

V is TRBV12-3 or TRBV12-4 and J is TRBJ1-1; D remains ambiguous. The length of the CDR3 is 14 residues. Trimming took off 5 bases at V and 0 bases at J, with 10 bases between the two ends. The CDR3 DNA sequence: TGTGCCAGCAGTAGGGCGGCGATGAACACTGAAGCTTTCTTT. Translated: CASSRAAMNTEAFF.

This clonotype has just a few counts. DNA of the CDR3: TGTGCCAGCAGACCGGGACAGGGGAAGAATGAGCAGTTCTTC. This sequence encodes CASRPGQGKNEQFF. The chain uses TRBV6-2 or TRBV6-3 and TRBJ2-1; 10 bases are a match to TRBD1. Germline CDR1 MNHEY, CDR2 SVGEGT. The V segment lost 6 bases and the J segment 7 bases; nucleotides outside the gene matches: 6. This CDR3 spans 14 amino acids.